These T cell receptor beta chains were read from a single sample in a study of blood T cell repertoires in COVID-19. Only in-frame clones appear in the TCRdb table, and some are missing; sequencing was by immunoSEQ multiplex PCR. The profile shows 150,000 to 200,000 clones, roughly 81% of them singletons. The sample was peripheral blood. Source of these receptors: a woman of 80 years or more with COVID-19, enrolled during active disease. Each CDR3 is given with its conserved first and last residue. D genes are given only for firm matches. Clone size is shown for a subset of rows, as once, few, many or a class of expanded clone.

>TRBJ1-3|once|.|TRBV7-2
TGTGCCAGCAGCTTAGAATCAGGCTCTGGAAACACCATATATTTT
CASSLESGSGNTIYF
>TRBJ2-1|.|TRBD2|TRBV27
TGTGCCAGCAGTTTATCACTAGCGGGAGTGCGAAATGAGCAGTTCTTC
CASSLSLAGVRNEQFF
>TRBJ2-1|.|.|TRBV30
TGTGCCTGGACCAGGGACTCCGTTTACAATGAGCAGTTCTTC
CAWTRDSVYNEQFF
>TRBJ1-5|.|.|TRBV6-5
TGTGCCAGCAGTTTGCAGGGAGGGGATCAGCCCCAGCATTTT
CASSLQGGDQPQHF
>TRBJ1-5|.|.|TRBV5-8
TGTGCGGCGGGGGTTCAGCCCCAGCATTTT
CAAGVQPQHF
>TRBJ1-1|.|TRBD1|TRBV6-5
TGTGCCAGCAACAGACAGGGGGCGATGAACACTGAAGCTTTCTTT
CASNRQGAMNTEAFF
>TRBJ1-1|.|.|TRBV4-1
TGCGCCAGCAGCCAAGAGGGGTTAGGGGGCACTGAAGCTTTCTTT
CASSQEGLGGTEAFF
>TRBJ2-1|once|.|TRBV2
TGTGCCAGCATTCGGGAACAGGGTAATGAGCAGTTCTTC
CASIREQGNEQFF
>TRBJ2-1|.|.|TRBV18
TGTGCCAGCTCACCGACAGTGACACCCTACAATGAGCAGTTCTTC
CASSPTVTPYNEQFF
>TRBJ1-2|.|TRBD1|TRBV3-1/TRBV3-2
TGTGCCAGCAGCCATAGTCCCGGGACAGGATCCCTCTATGGCTACACCTTC
CASSHSPGTGSLYGYTF
>TRBJ1-2|.|TRBD1|TRBV5-4
TGTGCCAGCAGCACCAGGACAGGCGGACTCTATGGCTACACCTTC
CASSTRTGGLYGYTF
>TRBJ1-1|.|TRBD1|TRBV25-1
TGTGCCAGCAGTGGACTTGGACAGGGGTTGAACACTGAAGCTTTCTTT
CASSGLGQGLNTEAFF
>TRBJ2-7|.|.|TRBV15
TGTGCCACCAGCAGAGATTATAGCGGTCCGACCTACGAGCAGTACTTC
CATSRDYSGPTYEQYF
>TRBJ2-1|many|.|TRBV19
TGTGCCAGTAGTATAGACGCCTACTACAATGAGCAGTTCTTC
CASSIDAYYNEQFF
>TRBJ1-5|.|.|TRBV19
TGTGCCAGTACCCAGGTGGGTCCCCAGCCCCAGCATTTT
CASTQVGPQPQHF
>TRBJ1-4|.|TRBD1|TRBV5-1
TGCGCCAGCAGCTCCACAGGGGGCAATCATGAAAAACTGTTTTTT
CASSSTGGNHEKLFF
>TRBJ2-7|once|TRBD1|TRBV2
TGTGCCAGCAGACCAAACAGGGGAGAGCAGTACTTC
CASRPNRGEQYF
>TRBJ2-2|.|.|TRBV2
TGTGCCAGCTTACATCCGAACACCGGGGAGCTGTTTTTT
CASLHPNTGELFF
>TRBJ1-2|.|TRBD1|TRBV29-1
TGCAGCGCCGAAGAAGGGGCAGGGGGCAATGGCTACACCTTC
CSAEEGAGGNGYTF
>TRBJ1-2|.|.|TRBV2
TGTGCCAGCAAAGGAGATCAGGGGATCTATGGCTACACCTTC
CASKGDQGIYGYTF
>TRBJ2-1|few|TRBD1|TRBV28
TGTGCCAGCGAGGGACAGGGCTCCTACAATGAGCAGTTCTTC
CASEGQGSYNEQFF
>TRBJ2-3|.|TRBD1|TRBV10-3
TGTGCCACCTCGGACAGGGGGATAGATACGCAGTATTTT
CATSDRGIDTQYF
>TRBJ2-7|.|.|TRBV25-1
TGTGCCAGCAAGGAGTGGGGCAACTCCTACGAGCAGTACTTC
CASKEWGNSYEQYF
>TRBJ2-7|.|TRBD2|TRBV28
TGTGCCAGCAGGGAACTAGCGGGATCTTACGAGCAGTACTTC
CASRELAGSYEQYF
>TRBJ1-1|.|TRBD1|TRBV4-1
TGCGCCAGCAGCCATGTGGACAGGGGAAACACTGAAGCTTTCTTT
CASSHVDRGNTEAFF
>TRBJ2-2|.|TRBD2|TRBV13
TGTGCCAGCAGCCCAACAACTAGCGAATTGAACACCGGGGAGCTGTTTTTT
CASSPTTSELNTGELFF
>TRBJ1-1|once|.|TRBV7-9
TGTGCCAGCAGCTTAATGTTACGGGAGTCGAACACTGAAGCTTTCTTT
CASSLMLRESNTEAFF
>TRBJ1-1|once|.|TRBV2
TGTGCCAGCAGCCCCGGACCGGGGGACACTGAAGCTTTCTTT
CASSPGPGDTEAFF
>TRBJ1-2|.|.|TRBV7-9
TGTGCCAGCAGCTTAGCGAAGGCAGGGTATGGCTACACCTTC
CASSLAKAGYGYTF
>TRBJ1-1|.|TRBD1|TRBV30
TGTGCCTGCCTACGAGGGACAGCTCGGGCTGAAGCTTTCTTT
CACLRGTARAEAFF
>TRBJ2-5|.|.|TRBV5-4
TGTGCCAGCAGCATCCCGGGTCGGGAGGAGACCCAGTACTTC
CASSIPGREETQYF
>TRBJ2-7|.|TRBD1|TRBV6-2/TRBV6-3
TGTGCCAGCAGTTCGAGGACAGGGGGGTACGAGCAGTACTTC
CASSSRTGGYEQYF
>TRBJ2-7|.|TRBD2|TRBV3-1/TRBV3-2
TGTGCCAGCAGCCTAGGGACTACCCCGGAGAACGAGCAGTACTTC
CASSLGTTPENEQYF
>TRBJ1-5|.|TRBD1|TRBV3-1/TRBV3-2
TGTGCCAGCAGCCAAGATGTCCTACGGGGACAGTTCAATCAGCCCCAGCATTTT
CASSQDVLRGQFNQPQHF
>TRBJ2-1|.|TRBD2|TRBV6-5
TGTGCCAGCCGACTAGCGGGGGGGCCGAGTGATGAGCAGTTCTTC
CASRLAGGPSDEQFF
>TRBJ2-7|.|TRBD2|TRBV20-1
TGCAGTGCTAGTGGAGTGCGGGAGGACGCCGAGCAGTACTTC
CSASGVREDAEQYF
>TRBJ2-3|few|.|TRBV7-2
TGTGCCAGCAGCGTGGGACTTCCCACAGATACGCAGTATTTT
CASSVGLPTDTQYF
>TRBJ2-5|.|.|TRBV4-2
TGTGCCAGCAGCCAAGAACCAGCGGTCCAAGAGACCCAGTACTTC
CASSQEPAVQETQYF
>TRBJ1-5|few|.|TRBV6-5
TGTGCCAGCACCCGGGAGGCGACCATGCCCCAGCATTTT
CASTREATMPQHF
>TRBJ2-7|once|.|TRBV5-4
TGTGCCAGCAGCTTGGACAGCTCCCAAGAGCAGTACTTC
CASSLDSSQEQYF
>TRBJ2-1|.|TRBD1|TRBV7-2
TGTGCCAGCAGCCTCCGGGACAGGGGAGGTGAGCAGTTCTTC
CASSLRDRGGEQFF
>TRBJ2-3|.|TRBD1|TRBV5-1
TGCGCCAGCAGCCAGGGACAGGGCGGCCCAGATACGCAGTATTTT
CASSQGQGGPDTQYF
>TRBJ2-3|few|TRBD2|TRBV7-9
TGTGCCAGCAGCGACATTAACGGGGGGGGCACAGATACGCAGTATTTT
CASSDINGGGTDTQYF
>TRBJ2-7|.|TRBD1|TRBV28
TGTGCCAGCAGTGCCGTGGGGACAGGAAATCGCTACGAGCAGTACTTC
CASSAVGTGNRYEQYF
>TRBJ2-7|.|.|TRBV5-5
TGTGCCAGCAGTTCGAACCCCTCAAGGGGCGAGCAGTACTTC
CASSSNPSRGEQYF
>TRBJ2-3|.|.|TRBV7-9
TGTGCCAGCAGCTTAGTTCTCCCAGACACAGATACGCAGTATTTT
CASSLVLPDTDTQYF
>TRBJ1-2|.|TRBD1|TRBV7-8
TGTGCCAGCAGCTTTTCAGACAGGGGGCGGGATGGCTACACCTTC
CASSFSDRGRDGYTF
>TRBJ2-2|.|.|TRBV7-7
TGTGCCAGCAGCCCCGGAGGTCCCGGGGAGCTGTTTTTT
CASSPGGPGELFF
>TRBJ2-5|once|TRBD1|TRBV5-6
TGTGCCAGCAGCTCCGTTAGACAGGGAGAGACCCAGTACTTC
CASSSVRQGETQYF
>TRBJ2-7|.|.|TRBV28
TGTGCCAGCAGTCAGGGGACCGGCGAGCAGTACTTC
CASSQGTGEQYF
>TRBJ2-2|few|TRBD1|TRBV7-3
TGTGCCAGCAGCAGATCAGGGGGCGCCGACACCGGGGAGCTGTTTTTT
CASSRSGGADTGELFF
>TRBJ1-5|few|TRBD1|TRBV28
TGTGCCAGCAGGCGGACAGGGAGACGCAATCAGCCCCAGCATTTT
CASRRTGRRNQPQHF
>TRBJ1-5|.|.|TRBV5-6
TGTGCCAGCAGCCGATACATGAATCAGCCCCAGCATTTT
CASSRYMNQPQHF
>TRBJ1-1|.|.|TRBV28
TGTGCCAGCAGCCCCGTAGTCGGGAACACTGAAGCTTTCTTT
CASSPVVGNTEAFF
>TRBJ1-1|.|.|TRBV5-6
TGTGCCAGCAGCTTTCTTACTTATAACGAGGAACGTCTGCGGGCTTTCTTT
CASSFLTYNEERLRAFF
>TRBJ1-1|.|TRBD1|TRBV19
TGTGCCAGTAGCTCACCGGGACAGGGGTTCGTGAACACTGAAGCTTTCTTT
CASSSPGQGFVNTEAFF
>TRBJ1-6|.|TRBD1|TRBV11-3
TGTGCCAGCAGCTCCCACAGGGGGAGCACACCCCTCCACTTT
CASSSHRGSTPLHF
>TRBJ1-6|once|.|TRBV5-1
TGCGCCAGCAGCTTGGGTCAGGCGAATTCACCCCTCCACTTT
CASSLGQANSPLHF
>TRBJ1-3|many|.|TRBV19
TGTGCCAGTAGTCCGACAGCGATCGGAAACACCATATATTTT
CASSPTAIGNTIYF
>TRBJ1-2|few|.|TRBV7-8
TGTGCCAGCAGCTCGTCGGCAGGATACCTGTATGGCTACACCTTC
CASSSSAGYLYGYTF